Reported below is one TCR beta chain. Its target is unknown. RNA transcripts served as the template for amplifying TCR beta CDR3 regions. TCR CDR3 underwent first-round RT-PCR with the HTBI primer set. TCRdb itself ran the multiplex PCR reads through MiXCR, one entry per CDR3 protein. Of around 700,000 distinct CDR3 sequences in the sample, about 35% were seen once. The source of the sample is a study of T cells in Graves' hyperthyroidism and ophthalmopathy. The PBMCs were sourced from fresh peripheral blood (about 9.7 ml). Findings and caveats of the study: Most thyroid clonotypes that were expanded above 0.001 also turned up in blood. In the analysis, a 13 V-J model separated ophthalmopathy from stable hyperthyroidism.

CDR3 size: 14 residues. Germline-derived CDR1 and CDR2 are SGDLS and YYNGEE. V shed 5 bases, J shed 9 bases, and the junction held 8 bases outside the gene matches. This sequence was found in a woman between 35 and 50 years old with Graves' hyperthyroidism. V is TRBV9 and J is TRBJ1-6, with 7 bases aligning to TRBD1. The sequenced sample was blood. The CDR3 is CASRRIQGSSPLHF. In nucleotides, the CDR3 is TGTGCCAGCAGGCGAATACAGGGGAGTTCACCCCTCCACTTT.